Presented here are 23 T cell receptor beta chains from one specimen sequenced in a study of PD-1 blockade in classical Hodgkin lymphoma. Profiling relied on immunoSEQ multiplex PCR, and the TCRdb table lists in-frame clones only, not all of them. This sample has about 37,000 clones; approximately 86% occur once, and the top ten carry 7% to 8%. All trial patients relapsed after autologous stem cell transplantation. This material consisted of peripheral blood mononuclear cells (PBMCs), taken before the second cycle of nivolumab. These receptors originate from a human donor with classical Hodgkin lymphoma.

The chain recombines TRBV5-1 with TRBJ2-3, with TRBD1 as a possible D gene (5 bases). The CDR3 has 17 amino acids. The V and J ends lost 4 bases and 5 bases respectively, with 23 bases between them. Looked up from germline, CDR1 is SGHRS and CDR2 is YFSETQ. The CDR3 region is CASSLFSYRGSRDTQYF. DNA for the CDR3: TGCGCCAGCAGCCTATTCAGCTATAGGGGCAGTCGAGATACGCAGTATTTT.

The chain couples TRBV5-4 to TRBJ1-3; D is possibly TRBD1 (5 bases). V lost 3 bases to trimming and J lost 2 bases, with 15 bases between them. CDR3 length: 16 residues. Germline V gives CDR1 SGHNT, CDR2 YYREEE (reference sequence). The CDR3 is CASSYDQTATGNTIYF. The CDR3 DNA sequence: TGTGCCAGCAGCTACGACCAGACAGCAACTGGAAACACCATATATTTT.

Here the CDR3 reads CASSFNLLAGGSDTQYF. The CDR3 DNA is TGTGCCAGCAGCTTTAACCTTCTAGCGGGAGGGTCGGATACGCAGTATTTT. The V call is TRBV7-3, the J call TRBJ2-3; 12 bases match TRBD2. The CDR3 runs to 17 residues. Trimming removed 3 bases from V and 6 bases from J; junction bases left unmatched: 10. CDR1 SGHTA and CDR2 FQGTGA come from the germline V gene.

J is TRBJ1-2 and V is TRBV15, with no clear D. Trimming took off 0 bases at V and 0 bases at J, with 8 bases between the two ends. This CDR3 has 15 amino acids. Germline V gives CDR1 LNHNV, CDR2 YYDKDF (reference sequence). CDR3 DNA sequence: TGTGCCACCAGCAGAGATCGCCGGGCTAACTATGGCTACACCTTC. Translating it yields CATSRDRRANYGYTF.

J is TRBJ1-1 and V is TRBV7-2; no clear D. V was trimmed by 4 bases and J by 1 base, leaving 10 bases between them. CDR3 length equals 14 residues. Germline values: CDR1 SGHTA, CDR2 FQGNSA. DNA for the CDR3: TGTGCCAGCAGCTCCGTACCATGGAACACTGAAGCTTTCTTT. Translating gives CASSSVPWNTEAFF.

Only a few counts were recorded for this clone. The chain carries TRBV11-2 and TRBJ1-4; D may be TRBD1 (6 bases). V was clipped by 5 bases and J by 0 bases, with 13 bases between them. Looked up from germline, CDR1 is SGHAT and CDR2 is FQNNGV. This CDR3 has 16 residues. CDR3 protein: CASSTRGGATNEKLFF. The CDR3 DNA reads TGTGCCAGCAGCACCAGAGGGGGGGCAACTAATGAAAAACTGTTTTTT.

This clone was detected once. The J gene is TRBJ2-2, the V gene TRBV5-1, with 7 bases aligning to TRBD1. Germline V gene data show CDR1 as SGHRS and CDR2 as YFSETQ. With V trimmed by 0 bases and J by 4 bases, 3 bases remained unmatched. The CDR3 is 15 amino acids. The chain's CDR3 is CASSLGQGLTGELFF. The CDR3 DNA follows: TGCGCCAGCAGCTTGGGACAGGGCCTCACCGGGGAGCTGTTTTTT.

J is TRBJ2-7 and V is TRBV6-5; D possibly corresponds to TRBD1 (6 bases). Per germline, CDR1 MNHEY and CDR2 SVGAGI. With 5 bases removed from V and 5 bases from J, the gap between germline ends came to 16 bases. The CDR3 is 14 amino acids. The CDR3 here is CASSLTGFSHEQYF. Here the CDR3 DNA reads TGTGCCAGCAGTCTGACAGGTTTCAGCCACGAGCAGTACTTC.

This clone showed up just a few times. This chain links TRBV7-9 with TRBJ2-7, with D maybe TRBD1 (6 bases). Germline loops: CDR1 SEHNR, CDR2 FQNEAQ (reference sequence). The CDR3 has 15 amino acids. The V end lost 0 bases, the J end lost 2 bases, and 11 bases lay between the germline ends. The CDR3 is CASSLATGVPYEQYF. Here the CDR3 DNA reads TGTGCCAGCAGCTTAGCGACAGGAGTACCCTACGAGCAGTACTTC.

The chain joins TRBV19 to TRBJ1-1, with a tentative D call TRBD1 (5 bases). Germline V gene data show CDR1 as LNHDA and CDR2 as SQIVND (reference sequence). The CDR3 runs to 14 residues. V was trimmed by 7 bases and J by 1 base, leaving 13 bases between them. This CDR3 reads CASNLPGTNTEAFF. The DNA of the CDR3 is TGTGCCAGTAATCTGCCAGGGACGAACACTGAAGCTTTCTTT.

This chain uses TRBV18 with TRBJ1-5; TRBD1 aligns across 8 bases. The CDR3 covers 15 residues. After removal of 4 bases from V and 3 bases from J, the junction contained 5 bases not matched to a gene. Germline V gene data show CDR1 as KGHSH and CDR2 as LQKENI. The CDR3 reads CASSRTGLLNQPQHF. The CDR3 DNA reads as TGTGCCAGCTCACGGACAGGGCTTCTCAATCAGCCCCAGCATTTT.

The V gene is TRBV5-8, the J gene TRBJ1-2, with TRBD1 as a possible D gene (6 bases). Trimming took 7 bases from V and 7 from J, leaving 17 bases between them. The CDR3 has 13 amino acids. CDR1 SGHTS and CDR2 YDEGEE come from the germline V gene. CDR3 in amino acids: CASAWTALVGYTF. The CDR3 region has the DNA TGTGCCAGCGCATGGACAGCTCTCGTTGGCTACACCTTC.

V is TRBV10-3 and J is TRBJ1-1; 7 bases are a match to TRBD1. Germline values: CDR1 ENHRY, CDR2 SYGVKD. The junction had 3 bases not matched to a gene; V was cut back by 4 bases and J by 4 bases. The CDR3 length is 13 residues. The CDR3 DNA is TGTGCCATCAGTGGACAGGGAGGCACTGAAGCTTTCTTT. Its translation: CAISGQGGTEAFF.

The chain links TRBV19 to TRBJ2-1; no firm D call. V lost 7 bases and J 4 bases, leaving 11 bases between the germline ends. This CDR3 is built from 13 residues. Looked up from germline, CDR1 is LNHDA and CDR2 is SQIVND (reference sequence). CDR3 sequence: CASNTAIYNEQFF. CDR3 DNA sequence: TGTGCCAGTAATACAGCAATTTACAATGAGCAGTTCTTC.

V usage is TRBV6-5 and J usage is TRBJ2-7; the match to TRBD1 covers 7 bases. V lost 2 bases and J lost 2; bases outside the gene matches: 9. Germline V gene data show CDR1 as MNHEY and CDR2 as SVGAGI. CDR3 length: 16 residues. For the CDR3, the DNA is TGTGCCAGCAGTTACAACGGACAGGCCCTAACCTACGAGCAGTACTTC. Protein product: CASSYNGQALTYEQYF.

The rearrangement joins TRBV30 to TRBJ1-4; 7 bases align to TRBD1. The germline gives CDR1 GTSNPN, CDR2 SVGIG (reference sequence). The CDR3 spans 13 residues. With V trimmed by 2 bases and J by 6 bases, 3 bases remained unmatched. CDR3 sequence reads: CAWSRGGDEKLFF. As DNA, the CDR3 is TGTGCCTGGAGTAGAGGGGGCGATGAAAAACTGTTTTTT.

The chain has TRBV5-1 and TRBJ1-6; 8 nucleotides align to TRBD1. The V gene end was trimmed by 0 bases and the J gene end by 0 bases; junction bases not matched to a gene: 8. The CDR3 extends over 19 amino acids. Germline loops: CDR1 SGHRS, CDR2 YFSETQ. The CDR3 reads CASSLGTGQWSSYNSPLHF. CDR3 nucleotides: TGCGCCAGCAGCTTGGGGACAGGGCAGTGGAGCTCCTATAATTCACCCCTCCACTTT.

This sequence joins TRBV7-3 and TRBJ1-1; D is uncertain. The V end was cut by 4 bases, the J end by 1 base, with 7 bases between. Germline V lookup: CDR1 SGHTA, CDR2 FQGTGA. There are 13 residues in the CDR3. For the CDR3, the DNA is TGTGCCAGCAGCTGGGGAGCGAACACTGAAGCTTTCTTT. It translates to CASSWGANTEAFF.

The rearrangement links TRBV5-1 to TRBJ2-1; the D is unclear. In germline, CDR1 is SGHRS, CDR2 YFSETQ. The length of the CDR3 is 14 residues. V lost 4 bases and J lost 5, with 13 bases in between. The CDR3 nucleotides read TGCGCCAGCAGCGCCCCGAAGTGGCACAATGAGCAGTTCTTC. Translation: CASSAPKWHNEQFF.

A single count supports this clone. The chain combines TRBV20-1 with TRBJ1-1; D is undetermined. V lost 2 bases and J 6 bases, leaving 7 bases between the germline ends. Germline CDR1 and CDR2: DFQATT and SNEGSKA (reference sequence). The CDR3 runs 11 residues. The CDR3 reads CSARILAEAFF. The CDR3 DNA reads as TGCAGTGCTAGAATACTCGCTGAAGCTTTCTTT.

The chain joins TRBV5-8 to TRBJ2-7; 7 bases are shared with TRBD1. CDR3 length: 14 amino acids. V trimming: 3 bases; J trimming: 2 bases; junction bases outside the gene matches: 5. Germline CDR1 SGHTS, CDR2 YDEGEE. The CDR3, as DNA: TGTGCCAGCAGCTACGACAGGGAAACCTACGAGCAGTACTTC. It translates to CASSYDRETYEQYF.

The chain combines TRBV7-8 with TRBJ2-3; the match to TRBD1 covers 7 bases. The V gene end was trimmed by 5 bases and the J gene end by 1 base; junction bases not matched to a gene: 3. From germline, CDR1 is SGHVS and CDR2 FQNEAQ. The CDR3 spans 14 residues. This chain's CDR3 is CASSADRGTDTQYF. In DNA form, the CDR3 reads TGTGCCAGCAGCGCTGACAGGGGCACAGATACGCAGTATTTT. Based on the CDR3 plus reference TRBV7-8 and TRBJ2-3, the full variable domain is GAGVSQSPRYKVAKRGQDVALRCDPISGHVSLFWYQQALGQGPEFLTYFQNEAQLDKSGLPSDRFFAERPEGSVSTLKIQRTQQEDSAVYLCASSADRGTDTQYFGPGTRLTVL.

This clone came up a few times. The rearrangement links TRBV6-1 to TRBJ1-2; 8 nucleotides match TRBD1. The CDR3 is 12 residues long. Losses at the gene ends were 8 bases for V and 4 bases for J; bases not matched to a gene: 3. Germline V gene lookup returns CDR1 MNHNS and CDR2 SASEGT. The CDR3 nucleotides read TGTGCCAGCCGGGACAGGCCCTATGGCTACACCTTC. It yields the protein CASRDRPYGYTF.